This T cell receptor beta chain was documented in a study of blood T cell repertoires in COVID-19. About the research overall: Samples of COVID-19 (acute and convalescent) were obtained from the United States, Italy and Spain. T cells, B-cell-depleted T cells, or PBMCs supplied cDNA or gDNA.

Source study methods: Amplification of reference gene primers provided the estimated nucleated cell counts. Using immunoSEQ multiplex PCR, the repertoire was profiled, and TCRdb retains in-frame clones only, with some absent. V and J calls and clone size are given by that table; D and trimming were obtained from the DNA. The sample holds fewer than 200,000 clones; 70% to 90% are singletons and the top ten take 9.8%. Germline lookup yields CDR1 KGHSH and CDR2 LQKENI. The J segment lost 2 bases and the V segment lost 4 bases, leaving 15 bases of the junction unmatched. The CDR3 is 18 residues long. The chain combines TRBV18 with TRBJ2-3, with 7 bases matching TRBD1. The specimen was peripheral blood. The clonotype originates from an elderly woman with acute or convalescent COVID-19. CDR3 region: CASSLVSGTVVITDTQYF. Written as DNA, the CDR3 is TGTGCCAGCTCACTGGTCTCCGGGACAGTTGTTATCACAGATACGCAGTATTTT.